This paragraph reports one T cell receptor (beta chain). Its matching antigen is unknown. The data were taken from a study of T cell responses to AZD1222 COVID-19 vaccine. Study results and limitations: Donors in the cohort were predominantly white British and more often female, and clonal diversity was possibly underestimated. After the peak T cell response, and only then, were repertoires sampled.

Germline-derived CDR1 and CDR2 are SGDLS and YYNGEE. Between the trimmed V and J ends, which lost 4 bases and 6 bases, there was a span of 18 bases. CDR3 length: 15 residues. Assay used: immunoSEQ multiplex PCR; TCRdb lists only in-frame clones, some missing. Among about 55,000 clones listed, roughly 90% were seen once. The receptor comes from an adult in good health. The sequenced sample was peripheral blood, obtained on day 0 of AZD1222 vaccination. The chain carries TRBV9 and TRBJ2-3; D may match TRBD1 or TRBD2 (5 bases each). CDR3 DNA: TGTGCCAGCAGCCTCTCCTGGTGGGGCGGGGATACGCAGTATTTT. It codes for CASSLSWWGGDTQYF.